These T cell receptor beta chains were read from a single sample in a study of blood T cell repertoires in COVID-19. Assay used: immunoSEQ multiplex PCR; TCRdb lists only in-frame clones, some missing. This table holds some 83,000 clones, roughly 83% found once. The sample was peripheral blood. These receptors were collected from a man in his forties or fifties with active COVID-19. CDR3s include the opening cysteine and the closing phenylalanine or tryptophan. D genes are given only for firm matches. The listing skips clone size in some rows; elsewhere it reads once, few, many or a size class.

TRBJ1-5 . . TRBV28 CATKGVPSNQPQHF TGTGCCACCAAGGGGGTCCCAAGCAATCAGCCCCAGCATTTT
TRBJ1-1 TRBD1 . TRBV25-1 CASSGRGPRNTEAFF TGTGCCAGCAGTGGGAGGGGGCCCCGAAACACTGAAGCTTTCTTT
TRBJ1-3 TRBD1 . TRBV11-2 CASRAPGGVRPGNTIYF TGTGCCAGCAGGGCGCCAGGGGGCGTACGGCCTGGAAACACCATATATTTT
TRBJ1-6 TRBD1 . TRBV28 CASRSTGTERSPLHF TGTGCCAGCAGGTCAACCGGGACAGAAAGATCACCCCTCCACTTT
TRBJ1-2 . once TRBV12-3/TRBV12-4 CASSWGFGDGYTF TGTGCCAGCAGTTGGGGCTTCGGTGATGGCTACACCTTC
TRBJ2-7 TRBD2 . TRBV7-3 CASSLGGGAAYEQYF TGTGCCAGCAGCTTAGGCGGGGGGGCAGCCTACGAGCAGTACTTC
TRBJ1-1 TRBD1 . TRBV11-2 CASSLNAGTVNTEAFF TGTGCCAGCAGCTTAAACGCGGGGACAGTGAACACTGAAGCTTTCTTT
TRBJ2-1 . . TRBV10-1 CASSHLLGHRRREQFF TGCGCCAGCAGTCACCTGTTAGGACACCGAAGACGGGAGCAGTTCTTC
TRBJ2-1 . . TRBV5-1 CASSFASDARGEQFF TGCGCCAGCAGCTTCGCATCGGACGCCCGGGGTGAGCAGTTCTTC
TRBJ2-7 TRBD2 . TRBV7-8 CASSLAGRGVSLVEQYF TGTGCCAGCAGCTTAGCTGGGCGGGGGGTTTCTCTCGTTGAGCAGTACTTC
TRBJ1-5 . . TRBV30 CAWSVSGGRTQPQHF TGTGCCTGGAGTGTTTCCGGGGGGCGCACTCAGCCCCAGCATTTT
TRBJ2-1 TRBD1 few TRBV29-1 CSVEPTGDDEQFF TGCAGCGTTGAGCCCACAGGGGATGATGAGCAGTTCTTC
TRBJ1-5 TRBD1 once TRBV7-2 CASSIGQGLILPQHF TGTGCCAGCAGCATTGGACAGGGCCTTATTCTGCCCCAGCATTTT
TRBJ2-7 TRBD1 . TRBV11-1 CASSLTGTGGYEQYF TGTGCCAGCAGCTTAACCGGGACAGGGGGCTACGAGCAGTACTTC
TRBJ2-1 . . TRBV18 CASSPMNEQFF TGTGCCAGCTCACCCATGAATGAGCAGTTCTTC
TRBJ2-4 . . TRBV6-2/TRBV6-3 CASSPGDLAKNIQYF TGTGCCAGCAGCCCAGGAGACTTAGCCAAAAACATTCAGTACTTC
TRBJ2-7 TRBD1 . TRBV7-9 CASSPGQGHEQYF TGTGCCAGCAGCCCGGGACAGGGACACGAGCAGTACTTC